The entry below describes one T cell receptor beta chain. Per germline, CDR1 SGDLS and CDR2 YYNGEE. The CDR3 is made up of 15 amino acids. The V and J ends lost 0 bases and 7 bases respectively, with 11 bases between them. This entry belongs to a study of patients and donors after allogeneic stem cell transplantation. TCRdb itself ran the RT-PCR reads through MiXCR, one entry per CDR3 protein. Of roughly 880,000 distinct CDR3 sequences in the sample, roughly 17% are singletons; the top ten hold around 5.5%. The material sequenced was blood, either unsorted or a sorted T cell fraction (not recorded which). J is TRBJ1-6 and V is TRBV9; D unresolved. The receptor's source is a human donor who was either an allogeneic HSCT recipient or a stem cell or donor lymphocyte infusion donor (not recorded which). It is not recorded whose cells these are; they may come from a transplant donor. In nucleotides, the CDR3 is TGTGCCAGCAGCGTAGGGTTAACTCACAATTCACCCCTCCACTTT. Translating it yields CASSVGLTHNSPLHF.